The 15 T cell receptor beta chains listed next were all sequenced from one sample in a study of T cell responses to AZD1222 COVID-19 vaccine. Only in-frame clones appear in the TCRdb table, and some are missing; sequencing was by immunoSEQ multiplex PCR. The sample yields some 95,000 clones, under 90% seen once. The sample here was peripheral blood, taken on day 0 of MenACWY control vaccination. The receptors derive from an adult in good health.

This clone occurred once. V and J are TRBV7-3 and TRBJ2-6, with TRBD1 matching over 8 bases. V gave up 2 bases and J gave up 0 bases; unmatched junction bases: 6. CDR3 length equals 18 residues. Per germline, CDR1 SGHTA and CDR2 FQGTGA. The CDR3 reads CASSLSGTGSSGANVLTF. The CDR3 nucleotides read TGTGCCAGCAGCTTATCCGGGACAGGTAGCTCTGGGGCCAACGTCCTGACTTTC.

This chain connects TRBV4-3 to TRBJ1-3; the D gene is possibly TRBD1 (6 bases). CDR3 length: 17 amino acids. The ends were cut back, 1 base at V and 0 bases at J, with 13 bases in the middle. Germline assignment: CDR1 LGHNA and CDR2 YSLEER. CDR3 sequence reads: CASSQVGTKSSGNTIYF. The CDR3, as DNA: TGCGCCAGCAGCCAAGTAGGGACAAAGAGCTCTGGAAACACCATATATTTT.

The rearrangement joins TRBV5-1 to TRBJ2-3; D not certain. V was trimmed by 5 bases and J by 3 bases, leaving 16 bases between them. The CDR3 is 15 amino acids. CDR1 and CDR2 from the germline V gene are SGHRS and YFSETQ. The CDR3 reads CASSRDAPRTDTQYF. The CDR3 DNA is TGCGCCAGCAGTCGAGACGCCCCAAGGACAGATACGCAGTATTTT.

V gene TRBV18 combines with J gene TRBJ2-4; 7 positions agree with TRBD1. V dropped 6 bases and J dropped 0; count of bases not matched to a gene: 8. The germline CDR1 and CDR2 sequences are KGHSH and LQKENI. CDR3 length: 16 amino acids. CDR3 coding DNA: TGTGCCAGCTCCCTAAAGGGACAGATAGCCAAAAACATTCAGTACTTC. This encodes CASSLKGQIAKNIQYF.

The V call is TRBV28, the J call TRBJ1-1; a weak D match, TRBD1 (6 bases). There are 15 residues in the CDR3. V shed 6 bases and J shed 10 bases, with 24 bases lying between them. Germline lookup yields CDR1 MDHEN and CDR2 SYDVKM. CDR3 DNA sequence: TGTGCCAGCAGACTAACTCCCGGGACACACCATTCAGCTTTCTTT. Translated: CASRLTPGTHHSAFF.

The V and J genes are TRBV29-1 and TRBJ1-1; D perhaps matches TRBD1 (6 bases). CDR1 SQVTM and CDR2 ANQGSEA come from the germline V gene. Between the trimmed V and J ends, which lost 6 bases and 4 bases, there was a span of 12 bases. This CDR3 comprises 12 residues. The CDR3 bases are TGCAGCGTCCGAGGGGGGGGCACTGAAGCTTTCTTT. Translation gives CSVRGGGTEAFF. The full variable domain, with the rest looked up from reference TRBV29-1 and TRBJ1-1, is SAVISQKPSRDICQRGTSLTIQCQVDSQVTMMFWYRQQPGQSLTLIATANQGSEATYESGFVIDKFPISRPNLTFSTLTVSNMSPEDSSIYLCSVRGGGTEAFFGQGTRLTVV.

V is TRBV7-9 and J is TRBJ2-1; TRBD2 matches at 11 bases. CDR3 length: 16 residues. Germline trimming cut 6 bases from V and 2 bases from J; bases unmatched to any gene: 6. The germline V gene has CDR1 SEHNR and CDR2 FQNEAQ (reference sequence). DNA of the CDR3: TGTGCCAGCAGATCTACTAGCGGGGGTACCTACAATGAGCAGTTCTTC. Its protein is CASRSTSGGTYNEQFF.

This chain connects TRBV5-4 to TRBJ2-5; tentatively, D is TRBD2 (6 bases). This CDR3 comprises 14 residues. Germline lookup yields CDR1 SGHNT and CDR2 YYREEE (reference sequence). V dropped 2 bases and J dropped 5 bases, with 13 bases sitting between them. The CDR3 reads CASSFSGTVETQYF. CDR3 sequence (DNA): TGTGCCAGCAGCTTTAGTGGGACTGTCGAGACCCAGTACTTC.

The chain joins TRBV5-6 to TRBJ2-7, with D possibly being TRBD1 (5 bases). CDR3 length: 15 amino acids. Germline loops: CDR1 SGHDT, CDR2 YYEEEE. Deletions cut 0 bases from V and 2 bases from J, with 12 bases between. DNA for the CDR3: TGTGCCAGCAGCTTGGGGGGCCCAGGCACCTACGAGCAGTACTTC. Its protein product is CASSLGGPGTYEQYF.

This chain connects TRBV9 to TRBJ1-4, with 10 bases that match TRBD1. The junction had 5 bases not matched to a gene; V was cut back by 4 bases and J by 8 bases. The CDR3 spans 14 residues. Germline CDR1 and CDR2: SGDLS and YYNGEE. The CDR3 nucleotides are TGTGCCAGCAGCCCCGGGACAGGGGACGAAAAACTGTTTTTT. Protein product: CASSPGTGDEKLFF.

This chain links TRBV7-6 with TRBJ1-1; D is unclear. The CDR3 has 14 residues. The V gene lost 1 base and the J gene lost 5 bases, with 11 bases spanning the gap. Germline assignment: CDR1 SGHVS and CDR2 FNYEAQ. This chain's CDR3 is CASSLVAEGTEAFF. CDR3 bases: TGTGCCAGCAGCTTAGTTGCAGAGGGAACTGAAGCTTTCTTT.

The CDR3 region has the DNA TGTGCCAGCAGTTACTTCTTTGCAACTAATGAAAAACTGTTTTTT. It translates to CASSYFFATNEKLFF. The rearrangement joins TRBV6-2 or TRBV6-3 to TRBJ1-4; D remains unclear. Germline values: CDR1 MNHEY, CDR2 SVGEGT. This CDR3 comprises 15 residues. V was clipped by 1 base and J by 0 bases, with 6 bases between them.

The chain links TRBV19 to TRBJ2-7, with D perhaps matching TRBD2 (5 bases). The germline V gene has CDR1 LNHDA and CDR2 SQIVND (reference sequence). The V and J ends lost 6 bases and 3 bases respectively, with 15 bases between them. This CDR3 has 14 residues. The CDR3: CASSWSGNRYEQYF. The DNA for the CDR3 is TGTGCCAGTAGCTGGTCGGGGAACCGCTACGAGCAGTACTTC. Looking up the rest from reference TRBV19 and TRBJ2-7 gives the full variable domain: DGGITQSPKYLFRKEGQNVTLSCEQNLNHDAMYWYRQDPGQGLRLIYYSQIVNDFQKGDIAEGYSVSREKKESFPLTVTSAQKNPTAFYLCASSWSGNRYEQYFGPGTRLTVT.

The gene calls are TRBV4-1 and TRBJ1-5; D call uncertain. The CDR3 is 13 residues long. CDR1 MGHRA and CDR2 YSYEKL come from the germline V gene. Between the trimmed V and J ends, which lost 7 bases and 7 bases, there was a span of 14 bases. The CDR3 is CASNSDEGQPQHF. The CDR3, as DNA: TGCGCCAGCAACTCCGACGAAGGCCAGCCCCAGCATTTT.

This rearrangement joins TRBV7-9 to TRBJ2-7; 7 bases are shared with TRBD1. J lost 0 bases, V lost 1 base, and 9 bases had no gene match. Germline-derived CDR1 and CDR2 are SEHNR and FQNEAQ (reference sequence). The CDR3 covers 17 residues. The CDR3 DNA is TGTGCCAGCAGCTTAGGCTCTCGGACAGGAGACTCCTACGAGCAGTACTTC. Translation: CASSLGSRTGDSYEQYF.